A single sample gave rise to the 14 T cell receptor beta chains below, sequenced in a study of T cell responses to AZD1222 COVID-19 vaccine. TCRdb keeps only in-frame clones here, not all; method: immunoSEQ multiplex PCR. The sample consists of about 120,000 clones, just over 90% of them appearing once. The material was peripheral blood, obtained on day 0 of AZD1222 vaccination. The receptor set was obtained from an adult in good health.

The chain couples TRBV6-4 to TRBJ1-2, with no clear D. Germline V gives CDR1 MRHNA, CDR2 SNTAGT. Trimming shortened V by 3 bases and J by 0 bases, and 11 bases separated the two germline ends. The CDR3 consists of 15 residues. The CDR3 region has the DNA TGTGCCAGCAGTGAGGGAGGCCACACTAACTATGGCTACACCTTC. Its protein product is CASSEGGHTNYGYTF.

This clone was detected only once. The rearrangement joins TRBV2 to TRBJ1-3; a possible D gene is TRBD1 (6 bases). The V gene lost 4 bases and the J gene lost 6 bases, with 19 bases spanning the gap. The CDR3 sequence is 16 residues long. Germline loops: CDR1 SNHLY, CDR2 FYNNEI. The CDR3 is CASSVTGRNRENTIYF. The DNA for the CDR3 is TGTGCCAGCAGTGTAACAGGGAGGAATAGGGAAAACACCATATATTTT.

The sample holds a few counts of this clone. The chain couples TRBV6-6 to TRBJ1-2, with a tentative D call TRBD1 (5 bases). The germline V and J ends were trimmed by 6 bases and 9 bases, with 17 bases remaining between them. CDR1 is MNHNY and CDR2 is SVGAGI in the germline V gene (reference sequence). The CDR3 is 13 amino acids. The CDR3 loop reads CASSRGQLISYTF. The CDR3 DNA is TGTGCCAGCAGCCGAGGACAACTAATCAGCTACACCTTC.

The chain joins TRBV6-2 or TRBV6-3 to TRBJ1-5, with 7 bases identical to TRBD1. Per the germline V gene, CDR1 is MNHEY and CDR2 is SVGEGT. This CDR3 has 16 amino acids. V trimming: 0 bases; J trimming: 4 bases; junction bases outside the gene matches: 6. The CDR3 is CASSYSTAGGNQPQHF. DNA of the CDR3: TGTGCCAGCAGTTACTCAACGGCAGGGGGTAATCAGCCCCAGCATTTT.

The rearrangement uses TRBV7-8 and TRBJ2-7, with D possibly being TRBD2 (7 bases). The CDR3 runs 15 residues. Germline V CDR1 and CDR2: SGHVS, FQNEAQ. The V end lost 0 bases, the J end lost 6 bases, and 15 bases lay between the germline ends. The CDR3: CASSLARGGRGEQYF. Here the CDR3 DNA reads TGTGCCAGCAGCTTAGCGAGGGGGGGCCGAGGCGAGCAGTACTTC.

The CDR3 here is CATSRGSGIGNTIYF. Written as DNA, the CDR3 is TGTGCCACCAGCAGAGGGTCGGGGATCGGAAACACCATATATTTT. The genes are TRBV15 and TRBJ1-3; D not certain. V was cut by 1 base and J by 4 bases, with 11 bases left in between. This CDR3 has 15 amino acids. Germline CDR1 and CDR2: LNHNV and YYDKDF (reference sequence). Drawing the rest from reference TRBV15 and TRBJ1-3, the complete variable domain is DAMVIQNPRYQVTQFGKPVTLSCSQTLNHNVMYWYQQKSSQAPKLLFHYYDKDFNNEADTPDNFQSRRPNTSFCFLDIRSPGLGDTAMYLCATSRGSGIGNTIYFGEGSWLTVV.

This clone was observed a few times. The V call is TRBV29-1, the J call TRBJ1-3, with D possibly being TRBD1 (5 bases). Germline V gene data show CDR1 as SQVTM and CDR2 as ANQGSEA. The CDR3 runs to 12 residues. V dropped 7 bases and J dropped 9 bases, with 16 bases sitting between them. The CDR3 DNA reads TGCAGCGGGCAGGGAAGGTCACGCACCATATATTTT. It encodes CSGQGRSRTIYF.

The chain recombines TRBV7-9 with TRBJ2-1; D might be TRBD2 (5 bases). The V gene's germline CDR1 is SEHNR and CDR2 FQNEAQ (reference sequence). The CDR3 runs 14 residues. Trimming took 5 bases from V and 5 from J, leaving 13 bases between them. CDR3 residues: CASSSSDPNNEQFF. The CDR3 DNA reads as TGTGCCAGCAGCAGTAGCGACCCAAACAATGAGCAGTTCTTC.

This clone was seen once. This rearrangement joins TRBV11-2 to TRBJ2-2; D is perhaps TRBD1 (7 bases). Trimming removed 6 bases at V and 3 bases at J, with 17 bases between. This CDR3 comprises 16 residues. Germline CDR1 reads SGHAT; CDR2 reads FQNNGV. CDR3 protein: CASRSRGAIYTGELFF. The CDR3 DNA reads TGTGCCAGCAGATCCAGGGGGGCCATTTACACCGGGGAGCTGTTTTTT.

The chain links TRBV6-5 to TRBJ2-7; 9 bases align to TRBD1. CDR1 and CDR2 from the germline V gene are MNHEY and SVGAGI. J lost 3 bases, V lost 4 bases, and 7 bases had no gene match. This CDR3 spans 15 amino acids. This CDR3 is CASSSATGGGYEQYF. CDR3 nucleotides: TGTGCCAGCAGTTCCGCGACAGGGGGAGGCTACGAGCAGTACTTC.

The V call is TRBV6-1, the J call TRBJ1-5; D unresolved. The V and J ends lost 2 bases and 5 bases respectively, with 16 bases between them. The V gene's germline CDR1 is MNHNS and CDR2 SASEGT. This CDR3 comprises 16 residues. CDR3 in amino acids: CASSERKGTLYQPQHF. CDR3 nucleotide sequence: TGTGCCAGCAGTGAAAGGAAGGGAACACTTTATCAGCCCCAGCATTTT.

The V gene is TRBV2, the J gene TRBJ2-2, with D maybe TRBD2 (5 bases). The V and J ends lost 10 bases and 5 bases respectively, with 8 bases between them. Germline lookup yields CDR1 SNHLY and CDR2 FYNNEI. The CDR3 sequence is 11 residues long. Written as DNA, the CDR3 is TGTGCCATCACTAGGACCGGGGAGCTGTTTTTT. Its protein is CAITRTGELFF.

This chain links TRBV27 with TRBJ1-4; no clear D gene. From germline, CDR1 is MNHEY and CDR2 SMNVEV (reference sequence). This CDR3 has 16 residues. The V gene lost 2 bases and the J gene lost 0 bases, with 10 bases spanning the gap. The CDR3 reads CASSLSPVTTNEKLFF. The CDR3 DNA sequence: TGTGCCAGCAGTTTAAGTCCGGTTACAACTAATGAAAAACTGTTTTTT.

The CDR3 spells CASSPGRDTQYF. CDR3 bases: TGTGCCAGCAGCCCTGGCAGGGATACGCAGTATTTT. The chain uses TRBV5-4 and TRBJ2-3, with D uncertain. CDR3 length: 12 residues. Germline CDR1 reads SGHNT; CDR2 reads YYREEE (reference sequence). The V and J ends lost 4 bases and 6 bases respectively, with 9 bases between them.